This T cell receptor (beta chain) was sequenced for a study of CD8 T cells in ankylosing spondylitis. The ends were cut back, 5 bases at V and 0 bases at J, with 7 bases in the middle. The length of the CDR3 is 14 residues. TCRdb reanalysed the 5' RACE reads using MiXCR and keeps one entry per CDR3 protein. This table has more than 300,000 distinct CDR3 sequences, around a tenth appearing once. This clonotype has at least ten counts. Its antigen is as yet unknown. Findings and caveats of the study: In ankylosing spondylitis blood, a motif of 7 to 9 highly homologous TCR beta variants appeared characteristic.

The source of this sequence is a female donor with ankylosing spondylitis or in good health (not recorded which). Material: blood, either unsorted or a sorted T cell fraction (not recorded which). The rearrangement links TRBV12-3 or TRBV12-4 to TRBJ2-2; D remains ambiguous. CDR3 sequence reads: CASSRTPNTGELFF. CDR3 bases: TGTGCCAGCAGTCGCACTCCGAACACCGGGGAGCTGTTTTTT.